The 6 T cell receptor beta chains below come from one sample, sequenced in a study of cytomegalovirus exposure and HLA in healthy donors. The PCR ran on 60 Vbeta and 13 Jbeta primers. Here immunoSEQ multiplex PCR was the method, and the copy in TCRdb shows in-frame clones only, minus some. The repertoire holds around 130,000 clones, with 75% to 90% as singletons. Sequenced sample: PBMCs. These receptors all come from a woman between 25 and 40 years old in good health and CMV-seropositive.

This sequence joins TRBV5-4 and TRBJ1-2, with 10 bases fitting TRBD1. The ends lost 4 bases at V and 2 bases at J; junction bases unmatched: 5. This CDR3 region has 15 residues. Germline assignment: CDR1 SGHNT and CDR2 YYREEE (reference sequence). CDR3 region: CASSHRDRGNYGYTF. Here the CDR3 DNA reads TGTGCCAGCAGCCACCGGGACAGGGGCAACTATGGCTACACCTTC.

The chain is built from TRBV5-4 and TRBJ2-1; D perhaps matches TRBD1 (5 bases). This CDR3 contains 14 residues. The V gene's germline CDR1 is SGHNT and CDR2 YYREEE (reference sequence). The germline V and J ends were trimmed by 7 bases and 2 bases, with 13 bases remaining between them. The CDR3 region is CASGRSDTYNEQFF. CDR3 DNA sequence: TGTGCCAGCGGAAGGTCGGACACCTACAATGAGCAGTTCTTC.

This chain uses TRBV5-4 with TRBJ1-4; tentatively, D is TRBD1 (6 bases). Germline V gene sequence: CDR1 SGHNT, CDR2 YYREEE (reference sequence). There are 16 residues in the CDR3. V lost 0 bases to trimming and J lost 0 bases, with 9 bases between them. CDR3 amino acids: CASSLEGVSTNEKLFF. In nucleotides, the CDR3 is TGTGCCAGCAGCTTGGAGGGGGTTTCAACTAATGAAAAACTGTTTTTT.

The rearrangement uses TRBV5-1 and TRBJ2-3; no reliable D call. The V end lost 0 bases, the J end lost 4 bases, and 6 bases lay between the germline ends. Germline CDR1 and CDR2: SGHRS and YFSETQ. CDR3 length equals 13 residues. For the CDR3, the DNA is TGCGCCAGCAGCTTGGACCGCGCAGATACGCAGTATTTT. Translating it yields CASSLDRADTQYF. Based on the CDR3 plus reference TRBV5-1 and TRBJ2-3, the full variable domain is KAGVTQTPRYLIKTRGQQVTLSCSPISGHRSVSWYQQTPGQGLQFLFEYFSETQRNKGNFPGRFSGRQFSNSRSEMNVSTLELGDSALYLCASSLDRADTQYFGPGTRLTVL.

This rearrangement joins TRBV27 to TRBJ1-1, with TRBD1 matching over 11 bases. The V gene's germline CDR1 is MNHEY and CDR2 SMNVEV (reference sequence). Germline trimming cut 5 bases from V and 5 bases from J; bases unmatched to any gene: 10. The CDR3 covers 16 residues. CDR3 region: CASSPRDRGWGTEAFF. CDR3 sequence (DNA): TGTGCCAGCAGTCCCCGGGACAGGGGGTGGGGGACTGAAGCTTTCTTT.

The chain combines TRBV29-1 with TRBJ2-5; 9 nucleotides match TRBD2. After removal of 4 bases from V and 4 bases from J, the junction contained 7 bases not matched to a gene. The germline CDR1 and CDR2 sequences are SQVTM and ANQGSEA. The CDR3 is 14 amino acids. The CDR3 here is CSVALAGNVETQYF. For the CDR3, the DNA is TGCAGCGTTGCTCTAGCGGGAAACGTAGAGACCCAGTACTTC.